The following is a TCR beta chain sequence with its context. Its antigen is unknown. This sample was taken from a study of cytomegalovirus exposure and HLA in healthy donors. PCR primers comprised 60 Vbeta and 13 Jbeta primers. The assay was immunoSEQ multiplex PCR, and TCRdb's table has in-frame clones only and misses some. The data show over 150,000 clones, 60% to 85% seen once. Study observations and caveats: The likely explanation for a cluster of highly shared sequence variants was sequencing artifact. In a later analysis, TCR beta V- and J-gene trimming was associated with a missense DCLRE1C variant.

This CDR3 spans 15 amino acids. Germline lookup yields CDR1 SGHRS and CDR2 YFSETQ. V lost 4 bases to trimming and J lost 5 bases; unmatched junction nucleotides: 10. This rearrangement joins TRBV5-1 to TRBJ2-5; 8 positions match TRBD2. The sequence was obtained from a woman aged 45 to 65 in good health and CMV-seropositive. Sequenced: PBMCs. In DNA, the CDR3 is TGCGCCAGCAGCATACTCGGGGGGGCAGGTGAGACCCAGTACTTC. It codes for CASSILGGAGETQYF.